These 15 T cell receptor beta chains were all obtained from the same sample, sequenced in a study. MiXCR, run by TCRdb on the RT-PCR reads, gives a single entry per CDR3 protein. The sample yields about 700,000 distinct CDR3 sequences, over 12% seen once. Sample: memory CD4+ T cells from blood. Receptor source: a female donor in good health, serving as a healthy control.

The genes are TRBV3-1 and TRBJ1-1, with 11 bases fitting TRBD1. V lost 1 base to trimming and J lost 10 bases; unmatched junction nucleotides: 5. Looked up from germline, CDR1 is LGHDT and CDR2 is YNNKEL (reference sequence). This CDR3 has 14 amino acids. The CDR3: CASSQAPGQGGAFF. CDR3 nucleotides: TGTGCCAGCAGCCAAGCACCGGGACAGGGGGGAGCTTTCTTT.

The CDR3 DNA reads TGTGCCAGCAGTTACGGCACCATGAACACTGAAGCTTTCTTT. Amino acid sequence: CASSYGTMNTEAFF. The chain uses TRBV6-2 or TRBV6-3 and TRBJ1-1; D is ambiguous. The CDR3 loop spans 14 amino acids. The ends were cut back, 2 bases at V and 0 bases at J, with 7 bases in the middle. CDR1 and CDR2 from the germline V gene are MNHEY and SVGEGT.

This clonotype was observed a few times. The rearrangement links TRBV25-1 to TRBJ2-1; weak D call: TRBD2 (5 bases). V lost 4 bases and J 2 bases, leaving 18 bases between the germline ends. CDR3 length: 17 residues. Germline CDR1 is MGHDK and CDR2 is SYGVNS. CDR3 amino acids: CASSGGESGLTYNEQFF. The CDR3 nucleotides read TGTGCCAGCAGTGGGGGTGAGAGCGGTCTTACCTACAATGAGCAGTTCTTC.

This clonotype was detected only a few times. The chain couples TRBV29-1 to TRBJ1-2; the match to TRBD1 covers 9 bases. Germline V gene lookup returns CDR1 SQVTM and CDR2 ANQGSEA. The CDR3 covers 12 residues. With 5 bases clipped from V and 9 bases from J, the junction kept 7 bases outside the gene matches. CDR3 nucleotides: TGCAGCGTTACAACAGGGGGCGAGAGCTACACCTTC. Translation gives CSVTTGGESYTF.

This clonotype was found many times. The CDR3, as DNA: TGTGCCAGCAGCCCGAGAAGTGCCTCGTTCACTGAAGCTTTCTTT. This codes for CASSPRSASFTEAFF. The chain employs TRBV9 and TRBJ1-1; no clear D gene. The CDR3 spans 15 residues. Trimming removed 4 bases at V and 4 bases at J, with 17 bases between. Germline assignment: CDR1 SGDLS and CDR2 YYNGEE.

V and J are TRBV6-2 or TRBV6-3 and TRBJ1-1; D is possibly TRBD1 (6 bases). Looked up from germline, CDR1 is MNHEY and CDR2 is SVGEGT. With 6 bases removed from V and 4 bases from J, the gap between germline ends came to 18 bases. This CDR3 has 15 amino acids. The CDR3 DNA reads TGTGCCAGCAGCCCAGGGGAGGGTTTGGCCACTGAAGCTTTCTTT. Amino acid sequence: CASSPGEGLATEAFF.

The gene calls are TRBV24-1 and TRBJ2-2, with 7 bases fitting TRBD1. V was pared by 7 bases and J by 6 bases, with 1 base of the junction left unmatched. CDR1 is KGHDR, CDR2 SFDVKD, per germline. This CDR3 region has 12 residues. CDR3 sequence reads: CATRGQSGELFF. CDR3 sequence (DNA): TGTGCCACCAGGGGACAGTCCGGGGAGCTGTTTTTT.

This clonotype was picked up many times. The chain carries TRBV20-1 and TRBJ1-2; possible D gene TRBD1, 5 bases. Germline-derived CDR1 and CDR2 are DFQATT and SNEGSKA (reference sequence). V lost 5 bases to trimming and J lost 4 bases, with 14 bases between them. The CDR3 covers 13 residues. The CDR3 DNA reads as TGCAGTGCTGGGACCCCGGAGGGCTATGGCTACACCTTC. Its translation: CSAGTPEGYGYTF.

The chain is built from TRBV5-1 and TRBJ2-7; 10 bases match TRBD1. This CDR3 comprises 14 residues. CDR1 is SGHRS and CDR2 is YFSETQ in the germline V gene. V dropped 5 bases and J dropped 2; count of bases not matched to a gene: 4. The CDR3 coding sequence is TGCGCCAGCAGGTCTGACAGGGGGCCCTACGAGCAGTACTTC. As protein: CASRSDRGPYEQYF.

The chain is built from TRBV6-5 and TRBJ1-3, with a weak D call TRBD1 (5 bases). From germline, CDR1 is MNHEY and CDR2 SVGAGI. CDR3 length: 14 residues. Trimming removed 5 bases from V and 4 bases from J, with 12 bases in between. CDR3 sequence: CASSTAGLGNTIYF. CDR3 sequence (DNA): TGTGCCAGCAGTACTGCGGGGCTCGGAAACACCATATATTTT.

V is TRBV6-5 and J is TRBJ2-7; the D gene is possibly TRBD1 (6 bases). Trimming removed 4 bases at V and 2 bases at J, with 12 bases between. CDR1 and CDR2 from the germline V gene are MNHEY and SVGAGI. This CDR3 contains 14 residues. The CDR3 DNA reads as TGTGCCAGCAGTTTTGTTGGGGACACCTACGAGCAGTACTTC. It encodes CASSFVGDTYEQYF.

This clonotype came up a few times. The chain uses TRBV29-1 and TRBJ2-6, with 7 positions matching TRBD1. The V segment lost 6 bases and the J segment 4 bases; nucleotides outside the gene matches: 9. This CDR3 is built from 15 residues. Germline loops: CDR1 SQVTM, CDR2 ANQGSEA. CDR3 in amino acids: CSVQDRAYGANVLTF. The DNA of the CDR3 is TGCAGCGTCCAAGACAGGGCGTACGGGGCCAACGTCCTGACTTTC.

Details on this clonotype: Being one base from a much bigger clone, this may be a read error. The genes are TRBV7-9 and TRBJ2-7, with a possible D match to TRBD1 (5 bases). CDR3 size: 14 residues. Germline assignment: CDR1 SEHNR and CDR2 FQNEAQ (reference sequence). CDR3 in DNA: TGTACCAGCAGCCCCTTGGGGCAAGCCTACGAGCAGTACTTC. Protein sequence: CTSSPLGQAYEQYF.

This clonotype was seen repeatedly, ten times or more. The rearrangement links TRBV20-1 to TRBJ2-3; no firm D call. Germline V gene data show CDR1 as DFQATT and CDR2 as SNEGSKA (reference sequence). The CDR3 loop spans 14 amino acids. The V gene lost 3 bases and the J gene lost 2 bases, with 12 bases spanning the gap. CDR3: CSARELSHTDTQYF. CDR3 DNA sequence: TGCAGTGCTAGGGAACTGTCCCACACAGATACGCAGTATTTT.

V is TRBV6-2 or TRBV6-3 and J is TRBJ2-1; D tentatively fits TRBD1 or TRBD2 (5 bases each). The CDR3 totals 13 residues. From germline, CDR1 is MNHEY and CDR2 SVGEGT. The V gene lost 6 bases and the J gene lost 6 bases, with 12 bases spanning the gap. The CDR3 reads CASREGLGNEQFF. The CDR3, as DNA: TGTGCCAGCAGAGAGGGGCTCGGCAATGAGCAGTTCTTC.